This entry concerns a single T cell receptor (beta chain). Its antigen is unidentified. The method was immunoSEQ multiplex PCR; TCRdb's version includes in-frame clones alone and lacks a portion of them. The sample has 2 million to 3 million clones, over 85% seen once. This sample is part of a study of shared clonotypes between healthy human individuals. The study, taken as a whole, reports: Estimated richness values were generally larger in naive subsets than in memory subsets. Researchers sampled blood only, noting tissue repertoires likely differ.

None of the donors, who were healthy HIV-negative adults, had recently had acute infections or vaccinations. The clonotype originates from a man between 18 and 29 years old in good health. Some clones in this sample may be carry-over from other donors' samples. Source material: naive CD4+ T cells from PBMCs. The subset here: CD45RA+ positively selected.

CDR3 DNA: TGCGCCAGCAGCTTGGACCAAGGCCGAAACACCATATATTTT. Its protein is CASSLDQGRNTIYF. V is TRBV5-1 and J is TRBJ1-3, with D unclear. The CDR3 covers 14 residues. The V end was cut by 0 bases, the J end by 5 bases, with 9 bases between. CDR1 is SGHRS and CDR2 is YFSETQ in the germline V gene. Combining the CDR3 with reference TRBV5-1 and TRBJ1-3 gives the whole variable domain KAGVTQTPRYLIKTRGQQVTLSCSPISGHRSVSWYQQTPGQGLQFLFEYFSETQRNKGNFPGRFSGRQFSNSRSEMNVSTLELGDSALYLCASSLDQGRNTIYFGEGSWLTVV.